The clone carrying this TCR beta chain showed up just a few times. Antigen unknown. Expressed TCRB transcripts were sequenced, since all the RNA that had been isolated was reverse transcribed. Sequencing of naive, central memory and regulatory T cell samples gave an average of about 3.57 million reads. Repertoires were generated with immunoSEQ multiplex PCR, while TCRdb's copy carries only in-frame clones and drops some. The sample yields 500,000 to 700,000 clones, around a sixth seen once. The source of the sample is a study of beta chain features in type 1 diabetes. Whole-study results and caveats: Researchers reported that naive, central memory and Treg TCRB repertoires appeared more similar in patients than in healthy donors.

The sample consisted of naive CD4+ T cells from blood. The TCR was taken from a man aged 18 to 29 in good health.

CDR3 sequence reads: CASSQVQGQGTDTQYF. CDR3 nucleotide sequence: TGTGCCAGCAGCCAAGTTCAGGGGCAAGGTACAGATACGCAGTATTTT. This chain uses TRBV4-2 with TRBJ2-3; a weak D match, TRBD1 (6 bases). The length of the CDR3 is 16 residues. V was cut by 1 base and J by 3 bases, with 14 bases left in between. Germline V CDR1 and CDR2: LGHNA, YNFKEQ.